At least ten counts were recorded for the clone carrying this T cell receptor (beta chain). CDR3 length equals 14 residues. J was trimmed by 2 bases and V by 5 bases; bases with no gene match: 4. Germline CDR1 is SGHTA and CDR2 is FQGNSA. In TCRdb, the 5' RACE reads were re-called with MiXCR into one record per CDR3 protein. In the table there are around 100,000 distinct CDR3 sequences, roughly 5.8% of which are singletons. The data derive from a study of T cells after yellow fever vaccination. On the study more broadly: Each low-cell-number fraction was prepared by means of SMART-Seq v4 Ultra Low Input.

Sequencing used CD8+ T cells sorted from PBMCs, obtained 10 days after the yellow fever booster vaccination. The chain couples TRBV7-2 to TRBJ2-7, with TRBD1 matching over 9 bases. This TCR derives from a man between 18 and 35 years old who received the YFV17D yellow fever vaccine. This chain's CDR3 is CASSNTGGPYEQYF. The DNA of the CDR3 is TGTGCCAGCAGCAATACAGGGGGCCCCTACGAGCAGTACTTC.